This is a list of T cell receptor beta chains from one sample in a study of blood T cell repertoires in COVID-19. Only in-frame clones appear in the TCRdb table, and some are missing; sequencing was by immunoSEQ multiplex PCR. The repertoire holds over 60,000 clones, with approximately 80% as singletons. The specimen sequenced was peripheral blood. These receptors all come from a man aged 45-65 years with COVID-19, enrolled during active disease. CDR3s include the opening cysteine and the closing phenylalanine or tryptophan. Each record gives: V gene, clone size, J gene, D gene, CDR3 DNA, CDR3 protein. D genes are given only for firm matches. The size of a clone is reported for some rows only, either as once, few or many, or as a class for expanded clones.

V: TRBV7-2; size: NA; J: TRBJ2-3; D: TRBD2; DNA: TGTGCCAGCAGGGTCTTGGGCGGGGGAAACACAGATACGCAGTATTTT; CDR3: CASRVLGGGNTDTQYF
V: TRBV6-2/TRBV6-3; size: NA; J: TRBJ1-5; D: NA; DNA: TGTGCCAGCAGTTACGGAGATCAGCCCCAGCATTTT; CDR3: CASSYGDQPQHF
V: TRBV6-5; size: NA; J: TRBJ1-1; D: NA; DNA: TGTGCCAGCAGTTACTCGGGGGGGCGAGGCACTGAAGCTTTCTTT; CDR3: CASSYSGGRGTEAFF
V: TRBV11-2; size: once; J: TRBJ1-2; D: TRBD1; DNA: TGTGCCAGCAGCTCGACAGGGTATGGCTACACCTTC; CDR3: CASSSTGYGYTF
V: TRBV29-1; size: once; J: TRBJ2-1; D: NA; DNA: TGCAGCGGCCAGCGAGGAGCTATCAATGAGCAGTTCTTC; CDR3: CSGQRGAINEQFF
V: TRBV3-1/TRBV3-2; size: NA; J: TRBJ1-2; D: NA; DNA: TGTGCCAGCAGCCAGGCTATAGATGGGAGGGGTAACTATGGCTACACCTTC; CDR3: CASSQAIDGRGNYGYTF
V: TRBV5-6; size: NA; J: TRBJ2-7; D: NA; DNA: TGTGCCAGCAGCTTGGGGCAGGCGAGCTCCTACGAGCAGTACTTC; CDR3: CASSLGQASSYEQYF
V: TRBV4-1; size: NA; J: TRBJ1-4; D: NA; DNA: TGCGCCAGCAGCCAAGAGGAGCGAGGGCTTGAAAAACTGTTTTTT; CDR3: CASSQEERGLEKLFF
V: TRBV20-1; size: NA; J: TRBJ1-1; D: NA; DNA: TGCAGTGCTAGTAGACAGGCTGAAGCTTTCTTT; CDR3: CSASRQAEAFF
V: TRBV7-6; size: NA; J: TRBJ2-7; D: TRBD1; DNA: TGTGCCAGCAGCTCCGGACAGGTTACCTACGAGCAGTACTTC; CDR3: CASSSGQVTYEQYF
V: TRBV27; size: NA; J: TRBJ2-7; D: NA; DNA: TGTGCCAGCAGTTTACGCGTAACCTACGAGCAGTACTTC; CDR3: CASSLRVTYEQYF
V: TRBV7-3; size: NA; J: TRBJ2-1; D: TRBD2; DNA: TGTGCCAGCAGCTTAATGGGTAGCGGGAGAAATGAGCAGTTCTTC; CDR3: CASSLMGSGRNEQFF
V: TRBV11-2; size: NA; J: TRBJ1-3; D: TRBD1; DNA: TGTGCCAGCAGCTTATTGGGGACAGCCAGCTCTGGAAACACCATATATTTT; CDR3: CASSLLGTASSGNTIYF
V: TRBV19; size: NA; J: TRBJ2-1; D: NA; DNA: TGTGCCAGTGGGCGATCCTACAATGAGCAGTTCTTC; CDR3: CASGRSYNEQFF
V: TRBV7-9; size: NA; J: TRBJ1-4; D: NA; DNA: TGTGCCAGCAGCTTAGGGCGTGGACAGGAAAAACTGTTTTTT; CDR3: CASSLGRGQEKLFF
V: TRBV27; size: few; J: TRBJ2-3; D: TRBD2; DNA: TGTGCCAGCAGCTCGCCTGGGACTAGCGGGAGGAGAACAGATACGCAGTATTTT; CDR3: CASSSPGTSGRRTDTQYF
V: TRBV19; size: NA; J: TRBJ2-5; D: NA; DNA: TGTGCCAGTGGAGGGAGAGGGTGGGAGACCCAGTACTTC; CDR3: CASGGRGWETQYF
V: TRBV14; size: NA; J: TRBJ2-5; D: NA; DNA: TGTGCCAGCAGCACGGTGGGAGAGGTTAAGGAGACCCAGTACTTC; CDR3: CASSTVGEVKETQYF
V: TRBV3-1/TRBV3-2; size: NA; J: TRBJ2-7; D: TRBD2; DNA: TGTGCCAGCAGCCAGACTAGCGGGTACGAGCAGTACTTC; CDR3: CASSQTSGYEQYF
V: TRBV4-1; size: NA; J: TRBJ1-5; D: NA; DNA: TGCGCCAGCAGCCAAGTCGTGGCCCAGCCCCAGCATTTT; CDR3: CASSQVVAQPQHF
V: TRBV6-5; size: NA; J: TRBJ2-5; D: TRBD2; DNA: TGTGCCAGCAGAGGGGGGGATAGCGGGAATGGGGCCCAGTACTTC; CDR3: CASRGGDSGNGAQYF
V: TRBV28; size: NA; J: TRBJ1-2; D: NA; DNA: TGTGCCACCCACCCAGGGATGTACTATGGCTACACCTTC; CDR3: CATHPGMYYGYTF
V: TRBV2; size: once; J: TRBJ1-2; D: NA; DNA: TGTGCCAGCAGTGAAGACTGGGAGGACTATGGCTACACCTTC; CDR3: CASSEDWEDYGYTF
V: TRBV11-2; size: NA; J: TRBJ2-7; D: NA; DNA: TGTGCCAGCAGCCTAAGAGGCGCTTACGAGCAGTACTTC; CDR3: CASSLRGAYEQYF
V: TRBV7-3; size: NA; J: TRBJ2-3; D: TRBD2; DNA: TGTGCCAGCAGCTCACTGACTAGCGGGAGGGCGGGGGCGCAGTATTTT; CDR3: CASSSLTSGRAGAQYF
V: TRBV5-1; size: NA; J: TRBJ2-3; D: TRBD2; DNA: TGCGCCAGCAGCCTGGGACTAGTAGGTAGCACAGATACGCAGTATTTT; CDR3: CASSLGLVGSTDTQYF
V: TRBV24-1; size: NA; J: TRBJ2-5; D: NA; DNA: TGTGCCACCAGTGATTTTAACGAGGGGGGGGAGACCCAGTACTTC; CDR3: CATSDFNEGGETQYF
V: TRBV28; size: NA; J: TRBJ1-2; D: NA; DNA: TGTGCCAGCACTTACAGTGCCCGGGGGGCGGGTGGCTACACCTTC; CDR3: CASTYSARGAGGYTF
V: TRBV3-1/TRBV3-2; size: NA; J: TRBJ1-1; D: NA; DNA: TGTGCCAGCAGCCATGCCGACAGGTCCCTTGGTGGCACTGAAGCTTTCTTT; CDR3: CASSHADRSLGGTEAFF
V: TRBV28; size: NA; J: TRBJ1-2; D: NA; DNA: TGTGCCAGCAGTTTAGAAACAGGGCAAAACTATGGCTACACCTTC; CDR3: CASSLETGQNYGYTF
V: TRBV25-1; size: NA; J: TRBJ1-2; D: NA; DNA: TGTGCCAGCAGTGAATACGGGGTGAGCTATGGCTACACCTTC; CDR3: CASSEYGVSYGYTF
V: TRBV7-3; size: NA; J: TRBJ2-3; D: NA; DNA: TGTGCCAGCAGCTTAACTCTAACAGGGTATGCAGATACGCAGTATTTT; CDR3: CASSLTLTGYADTQYF
V: TRBV5-4; size: NA; J: TRBJ2-7; D: TRBD2; DNA: TGTGCCAGCAGCTTGGAAGCGGGAGGTGTTCGGAACGAGCAGTACTTC; CDR3: CASSLEAGGVRNEQYF
V: TRBV7-8; size: NA; J: TRBJ2-2; D: TRBD1; DNA: TGTGCCAGCAGCTCTATACGGGACAGGGTGAACACCGGGGAGCTGTTTTTT; CDR3: CASSSIRDRVNTGELFF
V: TRBV7-3; size: NA; J: TRBJ1-1; D: TRBD1; DNA: TGTGCCAGCAGCTTAAGGGGACAGGGGGCCACTGAAGCTTTCTTT; CDR3: CASSLRGQGATEAFF
V: TRBV29-1; size: once; J: TRBJ2-3; D: TRBD2; DNA: TGCAGCGTTATACTAGCGGGCCGCACAGATACGCAGTATTTT; CDR3: CSVILAGRTDTQYF
V: TRBV29-1; size: NA; J: TRBJ2-7; D: TRBD1; DNA: TGCAGCGTTGATCTCGGGACAGGGATTCAGTCCTTC; CDR3: CSVDLGTGIQSF
V: TRBV5-4; size: few; J: TRBJ1-2; D: TRBD1; DNA: TGTGCCAGCAGCTTGGGACAGGGGGCGCGCGGCTACACCTTC; CDR3: CASSLGQGARGYTF
V: TRBV19; size: NA; J: TRBJ2-7; D: TRBD1; DNA: TGTGCCAGTAGCATACCCGCGGGACAGGAGGTGCACGAGCAGTACTTC; CDR3: CASSIPAGQEVHEQYF
V: TRBV5-1; size: NA; J: TRBJ1-1; D: TRBD1; DNA: TGCGCCAGCAGCCCCCGGACAGGGAACACTGAAGCTTTCTTT; CDR3: CASSPRTGNTEAFF
V: TRBV6-5; size: NA; J: TRBJ2-1; D: NA; DNA: TGTGCCAGCAGTTACTCGTCCAGGGGCAATGAGCAGTTCTTC; CDR3: CASSYSSRGNEQFF
V: TRBV5-1; size: NA; J: TRBJ2-3; D: NA; DNA: TGCGCCAGCAGTTCTTTCTGGGTCTCGGGAGATACGCAGTATTTT; CDR3: CASSSFWVSGDTQYF
V: TRBV11-2; size: NA; J: TRBJ2-7; D: NA; DNA: TGTGCCAGCAGCTCTAGGGGGAGGGGGACCTACGAGCAGTACTTC; CDR3: CASSSRGRGTYEQYF
V: TRBV21-1; size: NA; J: TRBJ2-7; D: NA; DNA: TGTGCCAGCAGCAAAGCGGGGCCCCGGTACCCCCTCTACGAGCAGTACTTC; CDR3: CASSKAGPRYPLYEQYF
V: TRBV3-1/TRBV3-2; size: NA; J: TRBJ2-5; D: TRBD1; DNA: TGTGCCAGCAGCCAACTCGGACAGGGTCGGGGGCAAGAGACCCAGTACTTC; CDR3: CASSQLGQGRGQETQYF